These 12 T cell receptor beta chains were all obtained from the same sample, sequenced in a study of control samples from healthy donors and cancer patients. Here immunoSEQ multiplex PCR was the method, and the copy in TCRdb shows in-frame clones only, minus some. The sample holds approximately 190,000 clones, around 90% seen once. The sample consisted of blood. Source of these receptors: a man younger than 45 in good health.

V and J are TRBV15 and TRBJ2-3, with 12 positions matching TRBD2. Germline V gives CDR1 LNHNV, CDR2 YYDKDF (reference sequence). The CDR3 totals 20 residues. The ends lost 0 bases at V and 2 bases at J; junction bases unmatched: 12. The CDR3 sequence is CATSREKGATSGGITDTQYF. The CDR3, as DNA: TGTGCCACCAGCAGAGAGAAGGGAGCCACTAGCGGGGGGATCACAGATACGCAGTATTTT. Filled out from reference TRBV15 and TRBJ2-3, the complete variable domain reads DAMVIQNPRYQVTQFGKPVTLSCSQTLNHNVMYWYQQKSSQAPKLLFHYYDKDFNNEADTPDNFQSRRPNTSFCFLDIRSPGLGDTAMYLCATSREKGATSGGITDTQYFGPGTRLTVL.

Points on this clone: The sample contains more than one DNA sequence encoding this CDR3. The J gene is TRBJ1-5, the V gene TRBV6-6; D possibly corresponds to TRBD1 (5 bases). The V gene's germline CDR1 is MNHNY and CDR2 SVGAGI (reference sequence). Deletions cut 3 bases from V and 4 bases from J, with 7 bases between. CDR3 length: 13 residues. The CDR3 nucleotides are TGTGCCAGCAGTTATGGGGGGAATCAGCCCCAGCATTTT. Translated, it gives CASSYGGNQPQHF.

The V call is TRBV3-1 (or the pseudogene TRBV3-2), the J call TRBJ1-4; weak D call: TRBD1 (6 bases). CDR1 and CDR2 (germline): LGHDT, YNNKEL (reference sequence). Deletions cut 6 bases from V and 8 bases from J, with 13 bases between. CDR3 length: 13 residues. The DNA for the CDR3 is TGTGCCAGCAGGGGGGGCCTAGAAGAAAAACTGTTTTTT. Translation: CASRGGLEEKLFF.

The chain couples TRBV5-1 to TRBJ2-2; D is perhaps TRBD1 or TRBD2 (6 bases each). This CDR3 has 17 residues. Per germline, CDR1 SGHRS and CDR2 YFSETQ. Trimming cost V 3 bases and J 3 bases, with 18 bases left between them. Here the CDR3 reads CASSSGVGGSYTGELFF. For the CDR3, the DNA is TGCGCCAGCAGCTCGGGTGTGGGGGGCAGTTACACCGGGGAGCTGTTTTTT.

Note on this clone: Its ends do not fully match the called genes, so a read error is possible. The V and J genes are TRBV2 and TRBJ2-3, with TRBD2 identical over 8 bases. CDR1 and CDR2 from the germline V gene are SNHLY and FYNNEI. This CDR3 contains 13 residues. CDR3 region: CASSQAGEDTQYF. DNA for the CDR3: TGTGCCAGCAGTCAAGCGGGGGAAGATACGCAGTATTTT.

This chain uses TRBV27 with TRBJ1-2; 9 nucleotides line up with TRBD1. V was clipped by 5 bases and J by 4 bases; unmatched bases: 11. Germline CDR1 MNHEY, CDR2 SMNVEV (reference sequence). There are 16 residues in the CDR3. In nucleotides, the CDR3 is TGTGCCAGCAGTCAGCCGGGACAGGGAGGAGGCTATGGCTACACCTTC. Translated, it gives CASSQPGQGGGYGYTF.

This clone was recorded once. This chain links TRBV6-5 with TRBJ2-2; possibly TRBD1 or TRBD2 for D (5 bases each). CDR1 is MNHEY, CDR2 SVGAGI, per germline. Trimming removed 7 bases from V and 5 bases from J, with 14 bases in between. This CDR3 has 14 amino acids. The CDR3 region has the DNA TGTGCCAGCACCAGGGACCCTCGTACCGGGGAGCTGTTTTTT. It encodes CASTRDPRTGELFF.

This chain connects TRBV6-5 to TRBJ1-5; D call uncertain. V dropped 4 bases and J dropped 1 base, with 8 bases sitting between them. The CDR3 is 14 residues long. CDR1 is MNHEY, CDR2 SVGAGI, per germline. The CDR3 coding sequence is TGTGCCAGCAGTTCCCCGGACAGCAATCAGCCCCAGCATTTT. Translation: CASSSPDSNQPQHF.

The chain couples TRBV10-1 to TRBJ2-7; perhaps D is TRBD1 or TRBD2 (5 bases each). V lost 0 bases to trimming and J lost 3 bases, with 21 bases between them. The CDR3 has 18 amino acids. CDR1 and CDR2 from the germline V gene are WNHNN and SYGVQD (reference sequence). CDR3 DNA sequence: TGCGCCAGCAGTGAGTCGGCCCCGGGACGCCAGGCGGGCTACGAGCAGTACTTC. Its translation: CASSESAPGRQAGYEQYF.

The rearrangement uses TRBV5-5 and TRBJ1-2; D is unresolved. The V end lost 0 bases, the J end lost 2 bases, and 5 bases lay between the germline ends. CDR3 length: 13 residues. Germline CDR1 and CDR2: SGHKS and YYEKEE (reference sequence). The CDR3, as DNA: TGTGCCAGCAGCTTGGTTCTGAACTATGGCTACACCTTC. Translating gives CASSLVLNYGYTF.

A single count supports this clone. J is TRBJ2-6 and V is TRBV24-1, with D hard to call. Per germline, CDR1 KGHDR and CDR2 SFDVKD. The CDR3 loop spans 17 amino acids. Trimming removed 5 bases from V and 0 bases from J, with 13 bases in between. CDR3 sequence: CATSGTRLPSGANVLTF. CDR3 DNA sequence: TGTGCCACCAGTGGAACGCGACTGCCCTCTGGGGCCAACGTCCTGACTTTC.

This rearrangement joins TRBV4-1 to TRBJ1-1, with a possible D match to TRBD1 (6 bases). CDR1 MGHRA and CDR2 YSYEKL come from the germline V gene. Trimming left V 3 bases short and J 2 bases short, with 13 bases between. The CDR3 runs 15 residues. CDR3 residues: CASSHGDGGNTEAFF. CDR3 bases: TGCGCCAGCAGCCATGGCGACGGGGGCAACACTGAAGCTTTCTTT.